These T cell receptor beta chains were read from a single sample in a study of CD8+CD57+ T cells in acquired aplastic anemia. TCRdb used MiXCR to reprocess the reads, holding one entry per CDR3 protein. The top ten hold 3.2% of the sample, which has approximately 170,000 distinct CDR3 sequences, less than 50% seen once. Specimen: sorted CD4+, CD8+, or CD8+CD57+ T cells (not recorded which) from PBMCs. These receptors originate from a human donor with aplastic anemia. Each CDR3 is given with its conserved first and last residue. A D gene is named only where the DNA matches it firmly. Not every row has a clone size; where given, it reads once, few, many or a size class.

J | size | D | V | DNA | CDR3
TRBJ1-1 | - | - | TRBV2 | TGTGCCACGACATTCACGAACACTGAAGCTTTCTTT | CATTFTNTEAFF
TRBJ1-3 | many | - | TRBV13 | TGTGCCAGCATGAGCCGAAACTCTGGAAACACCATATATTTT | CASMSRNSGNTIYF
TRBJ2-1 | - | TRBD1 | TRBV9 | TGTGCCGGCAGCACGGGACAGAACAATGAGCAGTTCTTC | CAGSTGQNNEQFF
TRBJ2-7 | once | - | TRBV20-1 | TGCAGTGCCCAGGCAGGGACCTACGAGCAGTACTTC | CSAQAGTYEQYF
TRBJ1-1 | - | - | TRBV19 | TGTGCCAGTACCAGGGCGCGGAACACTGAAGCTTTCTTT | CASTRARNTEAFF
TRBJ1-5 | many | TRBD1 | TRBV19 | TGTGCCAGTAGTGGGACAGCCTACAATCAGCCCCAGCATTTT | CASSGTAYNQPQHF
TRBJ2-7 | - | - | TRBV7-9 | TGTGCCAGCAGTTCGATCAGTAGTCCAGGGTACGGGCAGTACTTC | CASSSISSPGYGQYF
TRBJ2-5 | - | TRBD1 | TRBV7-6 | TGTGCCAGCAGTTCAGACAGGGCGTCAGGCGAGACCCAGTACTTC | CASSSDRASGETQYF
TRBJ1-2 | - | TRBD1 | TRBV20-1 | TGCACTATACCGGGACAGGGAGGCCCAGCTAACTATGGCTACACCTTC | CTIPGQGGPANYGYTF
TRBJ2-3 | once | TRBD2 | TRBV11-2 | TGTGCCAGCAGCACCCGGGGTAGCGGGCCCATGGGGACAGATACGCAGTATTTT | CASSTRGSGPMGTDTQYF
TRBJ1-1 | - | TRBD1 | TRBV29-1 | TGCGGCGTTTCGACAGGGAGGTTGACTGAAGATTTCTTT | CGVSTGRLTEDFF
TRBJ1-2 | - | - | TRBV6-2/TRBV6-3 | TGTGCCAGCAGTTACCCCCCCTCTCGACCCACACCAGACCATGGCTACACCTTC | CASSYPPSRPTPDHGYTF
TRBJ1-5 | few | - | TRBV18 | TGTGCCAGCTCACAGCTGGAACGGGACACCAATCAGCCCCAGCATTTT | CASSQLERDTNQPQHF
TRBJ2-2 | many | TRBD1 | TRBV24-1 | TGTGCCACCAGTGTGACAGGGGGTTCCGGGGAGCTGTTTTTT | CATSVTGGSGELFF
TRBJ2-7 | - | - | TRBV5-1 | TGCGCCAGCAGGGAAGTGGGGGGTGAAAGCGAGCAGTACTTC | CASREVGGESEQYF
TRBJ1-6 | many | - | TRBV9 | TGTGCCAGCAGCATCAGTCCGGACGGTGGATCACCCCTCCACTTT | CASSISPDGGSPLHF
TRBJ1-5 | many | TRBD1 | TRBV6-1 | TGTGCCAGCAGAACAGGGGACGCTCAGCCCCAGCATTTT | CASRTGDAQPQHF
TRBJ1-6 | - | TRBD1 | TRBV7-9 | TGTGCCAGCAGCGGACAGGGAGCGTTGAATTCACCCCTCCACTTT | CASSGQGALNSPLHF
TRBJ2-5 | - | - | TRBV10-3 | TGTGCCATCAGTGCCACAGGGCGTAGTGAGAAAGAGACCCAGTACTTC | CAISATGRSEKETQYF
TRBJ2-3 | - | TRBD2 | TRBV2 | TGTGCCAGCAGTGAAAGGGGCGGGGGGGGGTTGTCGCAGTATTTT | CASSERGGGGLSQYF
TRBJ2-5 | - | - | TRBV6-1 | TGTGCCAGCAGTTGGAGGCTGGGAACAGGGACTTTCCAAGAGACCCAGTACTTC | CASSWRLGTGTFQETQYF
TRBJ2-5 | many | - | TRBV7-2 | TGTGCCAGCTTAGGAGGAGGGGTGGAGACCCAGTACTTC | CASLGGGVETQYF
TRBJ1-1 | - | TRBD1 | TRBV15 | TGTGCCACCAGCAGAGGTCGGCAGGGGGGCACTGAAGCTTTCTTT | CATSRGRQGGTEAFF
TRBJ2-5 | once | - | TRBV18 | TGTGCCAGCTCAAGGACACCGCGAGAGACCCAGTACTTC | CASSRTPRETQYF
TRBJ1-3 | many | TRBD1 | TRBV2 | TGTGCCAGCAGTGGCCAGGGGGCCCTTGGTGGAAACACCATATATTTT | CASSGQGALGGNTIYF
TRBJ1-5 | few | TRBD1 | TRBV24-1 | TGTGCCACCAGTAATTACCCGGGACAGGGAGGGCCCCAGCATTTT | CATSNYPGQGGPQHF
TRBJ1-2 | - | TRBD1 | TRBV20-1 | TGCAGTACTCCTTCCGGGACAGGATACTATGGCTACACCTTC | CSTPSGTGYYGYTF
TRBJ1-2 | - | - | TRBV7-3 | TGTGCCAGCAGCAAAGGGACGGGGGGCTACACCTTC | CASSKGTGGYTF
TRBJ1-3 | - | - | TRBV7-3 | TGTGCCAGCAGCCCCAGAAATTTT | CASSPRNF
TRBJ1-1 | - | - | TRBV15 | TGTGCCACCAGCAGTGCGGGGGGGACTGAAGCTTTCTTT | CATSSAGGTEAFF
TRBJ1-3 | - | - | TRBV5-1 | TGCGCCAGCAGCTTGGACCCTGGAAACACCATATATTTT | CASSLDPGNTIYF
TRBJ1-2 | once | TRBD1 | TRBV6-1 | TGTGCCAGCAGGTTCAGACAGGGGAACTATGGCTACACCTTC | CASRFRQGNYGYTF
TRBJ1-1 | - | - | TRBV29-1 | TGCAGCATGGGGGGAGGGAGGAACACTGAAGCTTTCTTT | CSMGGGRNTEAFF
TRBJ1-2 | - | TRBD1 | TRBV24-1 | TGTGCCACCAGTGATTCGGGGACAGGGAATGGTTACACCTTC | CATSDSGTGNGYTF
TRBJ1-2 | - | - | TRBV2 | TGTGCCAGCAGTACACAAATTCGGGGTGGCTACACCTTC | CASSTQIRGGYTF
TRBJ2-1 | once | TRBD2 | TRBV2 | TGTGCCAGCAGTTTAAATAGCGGGGGGGCCAGGGGCAATGAGCAGTTCTTC | CASSLNSGGARGNEQFF
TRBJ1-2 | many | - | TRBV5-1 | TGCGCCAGCAGCCCGACAGAAGCTAACTATGGCTACACCTTC | CASSPTEANYGYTF
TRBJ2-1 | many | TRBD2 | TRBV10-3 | TGTGCCATCAGGGAGCTAGCGGGATGGAATGAGCAGTTCTTC | CAIRELAGWNEQFF
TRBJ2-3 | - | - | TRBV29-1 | TGCAGCGTCACTAGCATAGGCACAGATACGCAGTATTTT | CSVTSIGTDTQYF
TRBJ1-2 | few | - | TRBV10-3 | TGTGCCATCAGCGGGGGTCCGCGAGACTACACCTTC | CAISGGPRDYTF
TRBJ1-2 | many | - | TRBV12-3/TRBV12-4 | TGTGCCAGCAGTTTCTTTAGGGGTGGGACTTCGTATGGCTACACCTTC | CASSFFRGGTSYGYTF
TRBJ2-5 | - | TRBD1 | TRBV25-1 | TGTGCCAGCAGTGAATCCAGGGGGCGAGAGACCCAGTACTTC | CASSESRGRETQYF
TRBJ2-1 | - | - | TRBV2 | TGTGCCAGCAGTGTTGGACGCACCCCCTACAATGAGCAGTTCTTC | CASSVGRTPYNEQFF
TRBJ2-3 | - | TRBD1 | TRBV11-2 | TGTGCCAGCAGCCGGCGACAGGGCCAAGCGAGCACAGATACGCAGTATTTT | CASSRRQGQASTDTQYF
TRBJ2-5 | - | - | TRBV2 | TGTGCCAGCAGCCCCTATACAGAGACCCAGTACTTC | CASSPYTETQYF
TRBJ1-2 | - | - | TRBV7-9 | TGTGCCAGCAGCTCGGGGTCCCACGACTTC | CASSSGSHDF
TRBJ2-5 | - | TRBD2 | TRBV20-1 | TGCAGTGCTCCGACCGGGAGGCTGTACCAAGAGACCCAGTACTTC | CSAPTGRLYQETQYF
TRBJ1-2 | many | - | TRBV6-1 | TGTGCCAGCAATCAGGGTCGTGGCTACACCTTC | CASNQGRGYTF